This T cell receptor beta chain is drawn from a study of T cells in Graves' hyperthyroidism and ophthalmopathy. For the study at large: At initial diagnosis, before any treatment had begun, peripheral blood was obtained.

General study points: Model output signaled ophthalmopathy a median about 6.3 months ahead of onset. Among clonotypes expanded in thyroid above 0.001, most were also found in blood.

The germline gives CDR1 SGHTA, CDR2 FQGNSA. The V end was cut by 2 bases, the J end by 7 bases, with 9 bases between. The CDR3 extends over 12 amino acids. It was RNA transcripts that yielded the amplified TCR beta CDR3 regions. First-round RT-PCR targeting the TCR CDR3 was performed with the HTBI primer set. Via MiXCR, TCRdb re-called the multiplex PCR reads, giving one row per CDR3 protein. The table includes a few hundred thousand distinct CDR3 sequences, roughly 14% detected once. This clonotype was seen repeatedly, ten times or more. What it binds is not known. Each ophthalmopathy patient scored at least 3 on the Clinical Activity Score and at least 4 on NOSPECS grade, with duration under 3 months.

The sequencing input was blood. This TCR came from a woman aged 25 to 45 with Graves' ophthalmopathy. The V and J genes are TRBV7-2 and TRBJ2-7; D remains ambiguous. CDR3 sequence: CASSLNNREQYF. The DNA of the CDR3 is TGTGCCAGCAGCTTAAACAATAGGGAGCAGTACTTC.